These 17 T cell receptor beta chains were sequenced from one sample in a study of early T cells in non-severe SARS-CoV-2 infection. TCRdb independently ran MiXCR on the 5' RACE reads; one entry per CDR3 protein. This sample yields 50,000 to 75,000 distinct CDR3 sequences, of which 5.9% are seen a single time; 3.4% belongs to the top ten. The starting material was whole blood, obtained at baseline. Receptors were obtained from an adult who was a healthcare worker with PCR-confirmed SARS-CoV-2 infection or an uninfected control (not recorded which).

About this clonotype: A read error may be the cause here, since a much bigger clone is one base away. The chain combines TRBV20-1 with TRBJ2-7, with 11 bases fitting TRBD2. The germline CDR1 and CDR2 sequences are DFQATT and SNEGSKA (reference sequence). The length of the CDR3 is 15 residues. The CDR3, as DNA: TGCAGAGCTAGAACCCCTAGCGGGGGGCCTAAAGAGCAGTACTTC. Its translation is CRARTPSGGPKEQYF.

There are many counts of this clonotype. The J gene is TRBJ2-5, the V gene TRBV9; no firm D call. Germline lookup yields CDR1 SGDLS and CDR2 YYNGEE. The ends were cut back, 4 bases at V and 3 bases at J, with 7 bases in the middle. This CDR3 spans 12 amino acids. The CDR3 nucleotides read TGTGCCAGCAGCCCCGAAGAAGAGACCCAGTACTTC. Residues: CASSPEEETQYF.

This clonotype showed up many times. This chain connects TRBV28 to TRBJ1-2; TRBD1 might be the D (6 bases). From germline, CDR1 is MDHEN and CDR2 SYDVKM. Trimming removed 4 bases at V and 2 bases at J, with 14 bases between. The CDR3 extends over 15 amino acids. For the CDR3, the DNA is TGTGCCAGCAGTTCAACAGGGATTTGGAACTATGGCTACACCTTC. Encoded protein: CASSSTGIWNYGYTF.

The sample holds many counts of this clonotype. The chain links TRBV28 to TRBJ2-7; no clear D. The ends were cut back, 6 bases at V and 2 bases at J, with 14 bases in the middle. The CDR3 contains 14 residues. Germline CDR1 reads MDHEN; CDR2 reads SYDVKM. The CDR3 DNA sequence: TGTGCCAGCAGAAAGGCGGTCAGCACCTACGAGCAGTACTTC. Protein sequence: CASRKAVSTYEQYF.

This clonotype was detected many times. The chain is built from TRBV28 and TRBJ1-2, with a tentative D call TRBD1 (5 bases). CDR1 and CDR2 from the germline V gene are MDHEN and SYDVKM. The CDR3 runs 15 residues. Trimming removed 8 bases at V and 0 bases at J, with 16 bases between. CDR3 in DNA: TGTGCCAGCCTAGAGGGGCAGAGAGCTAACTATGGCTACACCTTC. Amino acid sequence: CASLEGQRANYGYTF.

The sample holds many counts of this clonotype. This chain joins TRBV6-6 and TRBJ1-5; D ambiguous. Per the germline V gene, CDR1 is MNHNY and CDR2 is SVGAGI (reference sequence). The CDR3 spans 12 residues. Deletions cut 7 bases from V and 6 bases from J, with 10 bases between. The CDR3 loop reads CASTTGSQPQHF. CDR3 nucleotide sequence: TGTGCCAGCACCACGGGGAGTCAGCCCCAGCATTTT.

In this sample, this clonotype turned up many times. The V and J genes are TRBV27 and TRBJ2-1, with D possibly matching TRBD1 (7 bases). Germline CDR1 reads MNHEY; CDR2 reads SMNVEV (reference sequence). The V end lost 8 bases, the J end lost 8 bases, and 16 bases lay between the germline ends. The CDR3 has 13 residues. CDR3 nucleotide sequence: TGTGCCAGCGGGACCAGGGGGGTCGATGAGCAGTTCTTC. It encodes CASGTRGVDEQFF.

This chain's CDR3 is CASSVRGIGGYTF. The CDR3 DNA reads TGTGCCAGCAGCGTACGGGGCATTGGTGGCTACACCTTC. The J gene is TRBJ1-2, the V gene TRBV9; tentatively, D is TRBD1 (5 bases). Trimming shortened V by 1 base and J by 7 bases, and 11 bases separated the two germline ends. Germline CDR1 SGDLS, CDR2 YYNGEE. CDR3 length equals 13 residues.

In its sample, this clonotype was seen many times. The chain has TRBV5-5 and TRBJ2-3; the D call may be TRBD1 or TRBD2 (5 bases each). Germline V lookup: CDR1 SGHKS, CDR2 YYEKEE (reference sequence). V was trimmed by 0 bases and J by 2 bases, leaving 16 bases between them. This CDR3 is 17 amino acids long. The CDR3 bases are TGTGCCAGCAGCTTGGCCGGGGCGGGCAGTTTCACAGATACGCAGTATTTT. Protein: CASSLAGAGSFTDTQYF.

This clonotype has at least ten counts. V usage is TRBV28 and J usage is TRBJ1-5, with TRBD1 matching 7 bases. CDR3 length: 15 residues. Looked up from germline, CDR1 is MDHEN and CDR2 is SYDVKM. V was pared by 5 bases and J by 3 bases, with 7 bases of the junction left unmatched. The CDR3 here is CASSMTGWDNQPQHF. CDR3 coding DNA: TGTGCCAGCAGTATGACAGGGTGGGACAATCAGCCCCAGCATTTT.

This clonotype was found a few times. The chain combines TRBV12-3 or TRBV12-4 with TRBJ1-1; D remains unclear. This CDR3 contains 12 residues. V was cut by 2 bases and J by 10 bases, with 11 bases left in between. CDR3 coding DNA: TGTGCCAGCAGTTTATCCCCGATCGGAGCTTTCTTT. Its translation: CASSLSPIGAFF.

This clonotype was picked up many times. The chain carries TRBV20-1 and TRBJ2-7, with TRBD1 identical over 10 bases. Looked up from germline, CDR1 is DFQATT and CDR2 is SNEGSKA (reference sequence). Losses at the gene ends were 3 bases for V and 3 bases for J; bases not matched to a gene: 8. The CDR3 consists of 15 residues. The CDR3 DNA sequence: TGCAGTGCTAGTGACCGGGACAGGGGCTTCTACGAGCAGTACTTC. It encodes CSASDRDRGFYEQYF.

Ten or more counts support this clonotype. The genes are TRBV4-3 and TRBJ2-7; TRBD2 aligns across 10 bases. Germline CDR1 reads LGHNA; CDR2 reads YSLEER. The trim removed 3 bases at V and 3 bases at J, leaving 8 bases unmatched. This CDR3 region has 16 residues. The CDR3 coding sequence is TGCGCCAGCAGCCATCCACCTAGCGGGAGTTACTACGAGCAGTACTTC. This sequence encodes CASSHPPSGSYYEQYF.

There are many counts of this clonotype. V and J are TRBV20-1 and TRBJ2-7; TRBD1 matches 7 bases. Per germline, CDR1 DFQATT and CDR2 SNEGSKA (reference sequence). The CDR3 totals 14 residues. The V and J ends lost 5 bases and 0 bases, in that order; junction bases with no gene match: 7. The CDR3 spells CSAPDRDDSYEQYF. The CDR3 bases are TGCAGTGCTCCAGACAGGGACGACTCCTACGAGCAGTACTTC.

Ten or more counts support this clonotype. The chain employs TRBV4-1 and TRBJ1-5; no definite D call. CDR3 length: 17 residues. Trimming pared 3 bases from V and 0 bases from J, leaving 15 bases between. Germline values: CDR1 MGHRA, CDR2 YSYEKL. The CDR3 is CASSHQDLIGSNQPQHF. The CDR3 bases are TGCGCCAGCAGCCACCAGGACCTGATAGGTAGCAATCAGCCCCAGCATTTT.

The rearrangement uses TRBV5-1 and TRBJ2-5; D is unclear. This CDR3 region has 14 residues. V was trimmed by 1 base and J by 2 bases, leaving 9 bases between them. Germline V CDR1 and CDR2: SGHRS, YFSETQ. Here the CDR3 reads CASSLPQRQETQYF. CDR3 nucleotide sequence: TGCGCCAGCAGCTTGCCCCAGAGACAAGAGACCCAGTACTTC.

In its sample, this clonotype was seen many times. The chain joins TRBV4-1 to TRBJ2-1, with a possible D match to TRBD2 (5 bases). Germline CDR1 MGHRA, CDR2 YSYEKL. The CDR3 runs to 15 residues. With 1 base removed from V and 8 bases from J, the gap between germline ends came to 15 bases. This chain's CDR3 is CASSQGGTSGYEQFF. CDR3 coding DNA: TGCGCCAGCAGCCAAGGGGGAACGAGCGGCTATGAGCAGTTCTTC.